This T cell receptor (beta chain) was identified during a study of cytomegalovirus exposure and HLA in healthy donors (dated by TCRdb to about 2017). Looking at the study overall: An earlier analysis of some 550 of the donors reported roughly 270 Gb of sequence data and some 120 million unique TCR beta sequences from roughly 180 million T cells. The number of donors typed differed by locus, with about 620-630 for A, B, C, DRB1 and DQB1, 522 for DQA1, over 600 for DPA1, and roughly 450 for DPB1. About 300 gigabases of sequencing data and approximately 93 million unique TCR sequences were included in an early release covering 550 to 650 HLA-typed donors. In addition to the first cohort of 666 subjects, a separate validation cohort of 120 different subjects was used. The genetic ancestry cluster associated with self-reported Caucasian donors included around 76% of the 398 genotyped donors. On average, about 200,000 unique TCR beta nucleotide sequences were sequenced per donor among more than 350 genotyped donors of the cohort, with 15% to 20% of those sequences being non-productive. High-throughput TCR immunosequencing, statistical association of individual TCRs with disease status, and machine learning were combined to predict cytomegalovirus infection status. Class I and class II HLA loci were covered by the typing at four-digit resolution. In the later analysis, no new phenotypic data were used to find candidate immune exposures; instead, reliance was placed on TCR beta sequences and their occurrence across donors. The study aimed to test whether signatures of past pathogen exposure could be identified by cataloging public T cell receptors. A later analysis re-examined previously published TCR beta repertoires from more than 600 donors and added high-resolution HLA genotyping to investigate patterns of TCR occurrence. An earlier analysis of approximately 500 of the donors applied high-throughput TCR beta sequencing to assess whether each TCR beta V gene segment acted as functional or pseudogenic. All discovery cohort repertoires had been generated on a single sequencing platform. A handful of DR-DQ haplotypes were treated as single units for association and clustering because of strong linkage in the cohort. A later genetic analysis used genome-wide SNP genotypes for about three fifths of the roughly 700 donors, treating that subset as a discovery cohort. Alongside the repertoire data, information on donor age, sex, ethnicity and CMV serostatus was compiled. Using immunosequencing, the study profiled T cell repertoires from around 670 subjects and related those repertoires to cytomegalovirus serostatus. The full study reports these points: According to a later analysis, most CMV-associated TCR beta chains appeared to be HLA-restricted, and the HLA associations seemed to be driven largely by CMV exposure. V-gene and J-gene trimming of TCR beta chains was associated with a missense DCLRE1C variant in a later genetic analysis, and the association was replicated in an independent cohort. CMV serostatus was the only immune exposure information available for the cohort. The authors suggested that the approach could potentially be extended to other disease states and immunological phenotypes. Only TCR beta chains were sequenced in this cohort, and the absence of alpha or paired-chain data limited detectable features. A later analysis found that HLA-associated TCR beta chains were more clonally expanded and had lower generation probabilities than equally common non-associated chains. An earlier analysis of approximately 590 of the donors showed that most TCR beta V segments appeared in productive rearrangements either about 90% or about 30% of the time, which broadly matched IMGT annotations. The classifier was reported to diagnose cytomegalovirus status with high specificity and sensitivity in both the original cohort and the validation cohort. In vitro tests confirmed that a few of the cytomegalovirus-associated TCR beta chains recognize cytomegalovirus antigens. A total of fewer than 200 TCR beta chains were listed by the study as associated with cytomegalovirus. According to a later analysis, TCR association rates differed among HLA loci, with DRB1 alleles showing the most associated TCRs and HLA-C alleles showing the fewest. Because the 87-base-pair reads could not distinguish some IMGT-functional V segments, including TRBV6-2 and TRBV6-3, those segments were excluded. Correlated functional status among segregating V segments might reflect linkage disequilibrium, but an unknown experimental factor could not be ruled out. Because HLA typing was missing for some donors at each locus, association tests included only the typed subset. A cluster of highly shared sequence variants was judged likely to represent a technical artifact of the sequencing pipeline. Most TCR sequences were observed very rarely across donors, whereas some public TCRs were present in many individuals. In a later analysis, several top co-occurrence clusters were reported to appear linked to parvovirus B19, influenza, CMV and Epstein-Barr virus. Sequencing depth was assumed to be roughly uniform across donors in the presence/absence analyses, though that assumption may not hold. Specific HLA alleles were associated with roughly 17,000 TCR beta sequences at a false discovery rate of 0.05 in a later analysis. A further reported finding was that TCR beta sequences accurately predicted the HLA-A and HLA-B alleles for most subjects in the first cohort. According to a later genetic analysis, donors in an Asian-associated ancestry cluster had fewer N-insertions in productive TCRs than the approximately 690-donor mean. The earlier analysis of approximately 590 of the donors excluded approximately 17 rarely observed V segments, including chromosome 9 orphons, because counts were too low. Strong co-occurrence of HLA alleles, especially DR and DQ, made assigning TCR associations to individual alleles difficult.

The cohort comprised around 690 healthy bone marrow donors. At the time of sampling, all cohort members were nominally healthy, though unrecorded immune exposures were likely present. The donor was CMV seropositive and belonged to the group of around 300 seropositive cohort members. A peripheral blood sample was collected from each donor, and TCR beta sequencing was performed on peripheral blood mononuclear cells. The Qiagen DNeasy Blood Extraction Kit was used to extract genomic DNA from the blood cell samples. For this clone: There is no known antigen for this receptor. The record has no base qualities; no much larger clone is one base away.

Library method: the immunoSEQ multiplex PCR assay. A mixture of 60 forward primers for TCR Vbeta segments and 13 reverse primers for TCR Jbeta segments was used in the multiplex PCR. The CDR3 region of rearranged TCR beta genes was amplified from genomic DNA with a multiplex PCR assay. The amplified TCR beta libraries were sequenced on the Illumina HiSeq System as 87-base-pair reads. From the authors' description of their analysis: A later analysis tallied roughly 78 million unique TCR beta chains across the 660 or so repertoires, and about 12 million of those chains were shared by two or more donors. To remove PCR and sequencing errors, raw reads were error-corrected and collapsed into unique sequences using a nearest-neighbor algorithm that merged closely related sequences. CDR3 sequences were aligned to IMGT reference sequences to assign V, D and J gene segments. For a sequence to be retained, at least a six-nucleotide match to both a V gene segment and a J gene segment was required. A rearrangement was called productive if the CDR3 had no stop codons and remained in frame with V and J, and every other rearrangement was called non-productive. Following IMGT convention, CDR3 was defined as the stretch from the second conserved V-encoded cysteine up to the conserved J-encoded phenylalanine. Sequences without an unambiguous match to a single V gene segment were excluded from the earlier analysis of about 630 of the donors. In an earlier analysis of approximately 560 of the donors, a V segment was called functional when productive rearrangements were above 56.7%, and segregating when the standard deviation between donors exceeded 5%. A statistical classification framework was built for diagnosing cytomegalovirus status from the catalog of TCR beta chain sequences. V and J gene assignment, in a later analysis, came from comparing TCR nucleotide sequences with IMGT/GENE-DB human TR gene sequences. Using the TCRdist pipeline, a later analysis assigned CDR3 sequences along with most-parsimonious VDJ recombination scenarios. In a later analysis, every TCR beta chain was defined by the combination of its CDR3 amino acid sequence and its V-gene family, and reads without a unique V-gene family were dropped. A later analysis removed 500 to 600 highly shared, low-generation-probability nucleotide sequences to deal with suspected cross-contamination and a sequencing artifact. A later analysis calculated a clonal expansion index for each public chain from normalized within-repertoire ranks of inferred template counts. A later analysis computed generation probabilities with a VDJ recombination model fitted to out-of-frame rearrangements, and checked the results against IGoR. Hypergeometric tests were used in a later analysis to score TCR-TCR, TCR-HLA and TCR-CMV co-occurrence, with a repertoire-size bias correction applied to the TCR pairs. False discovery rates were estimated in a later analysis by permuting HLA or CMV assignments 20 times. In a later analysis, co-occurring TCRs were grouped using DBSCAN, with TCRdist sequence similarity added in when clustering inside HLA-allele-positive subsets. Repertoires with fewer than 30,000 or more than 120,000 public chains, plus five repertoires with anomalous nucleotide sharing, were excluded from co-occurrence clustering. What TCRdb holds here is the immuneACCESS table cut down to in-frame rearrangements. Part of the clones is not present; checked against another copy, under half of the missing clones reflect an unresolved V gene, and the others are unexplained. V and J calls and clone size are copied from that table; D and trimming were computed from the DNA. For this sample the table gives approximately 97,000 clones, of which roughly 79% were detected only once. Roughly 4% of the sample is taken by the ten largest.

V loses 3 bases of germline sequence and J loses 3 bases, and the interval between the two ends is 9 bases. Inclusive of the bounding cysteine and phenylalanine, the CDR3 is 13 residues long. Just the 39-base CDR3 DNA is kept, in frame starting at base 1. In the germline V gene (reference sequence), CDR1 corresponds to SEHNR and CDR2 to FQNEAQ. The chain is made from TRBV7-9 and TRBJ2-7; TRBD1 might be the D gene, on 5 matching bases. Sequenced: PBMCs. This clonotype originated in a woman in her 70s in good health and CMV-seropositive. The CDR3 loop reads CASSFAGIYEQYF. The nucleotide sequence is TGTGCCAGCAGCTTCGCAGGGATCTACGAGCAGTACTTC.